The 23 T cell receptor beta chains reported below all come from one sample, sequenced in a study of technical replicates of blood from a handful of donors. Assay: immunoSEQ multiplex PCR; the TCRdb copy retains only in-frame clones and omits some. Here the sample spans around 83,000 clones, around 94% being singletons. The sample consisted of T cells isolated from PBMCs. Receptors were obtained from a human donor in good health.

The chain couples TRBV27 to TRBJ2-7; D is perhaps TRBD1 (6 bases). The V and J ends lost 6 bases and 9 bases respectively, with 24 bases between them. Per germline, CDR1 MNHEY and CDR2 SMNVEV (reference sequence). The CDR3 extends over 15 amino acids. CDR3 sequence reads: CASRQGRLNGFGQYF. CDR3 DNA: TGTGCCAGCAGACAGGGACGTCTAAACGGATTTGGGCAGTACTTC.

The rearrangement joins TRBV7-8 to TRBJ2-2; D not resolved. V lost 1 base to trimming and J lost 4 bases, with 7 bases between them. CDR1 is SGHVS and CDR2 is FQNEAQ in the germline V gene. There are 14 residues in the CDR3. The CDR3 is CASSLEYGTGELFF. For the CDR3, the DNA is TGTGCCAGCAGCTTAGAGTACGGCACCGGGGAGCTGTTTTTT.

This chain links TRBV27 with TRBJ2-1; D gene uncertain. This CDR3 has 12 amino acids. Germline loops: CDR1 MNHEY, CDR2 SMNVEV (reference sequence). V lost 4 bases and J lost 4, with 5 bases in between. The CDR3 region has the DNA TGTGCCAGCAGTTCGGGTTACAATGAGCAGTTCTTC. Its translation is CASSSGYNEQFF.

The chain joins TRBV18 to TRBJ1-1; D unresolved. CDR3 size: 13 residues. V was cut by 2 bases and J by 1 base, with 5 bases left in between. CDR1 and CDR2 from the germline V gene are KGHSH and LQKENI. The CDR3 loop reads CASSPTENTEAFF. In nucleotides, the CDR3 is TGTGCCAGCTCACCAACAGAGAACACTGAAGCTTTCTTT.

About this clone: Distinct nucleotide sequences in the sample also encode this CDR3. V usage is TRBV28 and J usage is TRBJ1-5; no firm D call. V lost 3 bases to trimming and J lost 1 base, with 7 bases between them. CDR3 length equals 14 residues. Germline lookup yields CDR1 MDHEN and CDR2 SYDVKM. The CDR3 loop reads CASSLGGSNQPQHF. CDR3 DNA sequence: TGTGCCAGCAGTTTGGGAGGGAGCAATCAGCCCCAGCATTTT.

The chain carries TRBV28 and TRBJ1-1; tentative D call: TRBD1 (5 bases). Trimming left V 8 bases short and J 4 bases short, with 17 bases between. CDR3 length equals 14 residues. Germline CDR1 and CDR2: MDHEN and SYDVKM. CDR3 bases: TGTGCCAGCGAAGTCCCCGGGGGGAGCACTGAAGCTTTCTTT. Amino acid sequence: CASEVPGGSTEAFF.

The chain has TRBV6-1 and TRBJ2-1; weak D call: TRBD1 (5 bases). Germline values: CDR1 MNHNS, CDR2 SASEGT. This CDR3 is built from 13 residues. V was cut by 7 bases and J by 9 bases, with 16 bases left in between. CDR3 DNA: TGTGCCAGCATTTTTCAGGGTAAGACTGAGCAGTTCTTC. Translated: CASIFQGKTEQFF.

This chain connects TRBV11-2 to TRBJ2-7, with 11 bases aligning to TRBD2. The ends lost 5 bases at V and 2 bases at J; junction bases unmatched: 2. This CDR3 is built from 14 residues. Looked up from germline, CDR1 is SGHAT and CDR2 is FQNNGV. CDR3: CASSMTSGAYEQYF. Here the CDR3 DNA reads TGTGCCAGCAGCATGACTAGCGGGGCCTACGAGCAGTACTTC.

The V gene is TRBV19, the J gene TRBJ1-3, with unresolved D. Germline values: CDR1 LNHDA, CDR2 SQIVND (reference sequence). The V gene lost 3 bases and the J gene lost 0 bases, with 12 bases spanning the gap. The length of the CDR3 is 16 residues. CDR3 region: CASSMDAGSSGNTIYF. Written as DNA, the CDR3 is TGTGCCAGTAGTATGGACGCGGGAAGCTCTGGAAACACCATATATTTT.

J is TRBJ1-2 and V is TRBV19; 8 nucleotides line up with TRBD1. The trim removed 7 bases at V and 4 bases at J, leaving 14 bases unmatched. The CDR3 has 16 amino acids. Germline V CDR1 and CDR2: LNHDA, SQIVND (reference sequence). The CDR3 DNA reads TGTGCCAGTACAGGGCCGGACAGGGATTATAGCTATGGCTACACCTTC. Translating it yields CASTGPDRDYSYGYTF.

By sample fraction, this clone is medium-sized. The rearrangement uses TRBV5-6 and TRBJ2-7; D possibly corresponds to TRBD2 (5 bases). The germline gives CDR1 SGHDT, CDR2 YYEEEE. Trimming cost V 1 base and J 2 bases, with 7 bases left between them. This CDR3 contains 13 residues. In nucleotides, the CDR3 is TGTGCCAGCAGCTTGAGCGGTACCTACGAGCAGTACTTC. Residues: CASSLSGTYEQYF.

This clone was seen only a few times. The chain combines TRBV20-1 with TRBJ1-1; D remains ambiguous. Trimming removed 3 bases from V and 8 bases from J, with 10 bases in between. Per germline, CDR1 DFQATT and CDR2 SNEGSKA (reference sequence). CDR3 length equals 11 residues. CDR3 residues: CSASRPTEAFF. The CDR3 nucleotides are TGCAGTGCTAGCCGCCCTACCGAAGCTTTCTTT.

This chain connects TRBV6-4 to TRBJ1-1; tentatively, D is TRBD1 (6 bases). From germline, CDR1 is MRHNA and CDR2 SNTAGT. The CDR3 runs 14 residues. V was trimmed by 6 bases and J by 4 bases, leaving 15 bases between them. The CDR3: CASSPDRLSTEAFF. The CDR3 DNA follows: TGTGCCAGCAGCCCCGACAGGCTAAGCACTGAAGCTTTCTTT.

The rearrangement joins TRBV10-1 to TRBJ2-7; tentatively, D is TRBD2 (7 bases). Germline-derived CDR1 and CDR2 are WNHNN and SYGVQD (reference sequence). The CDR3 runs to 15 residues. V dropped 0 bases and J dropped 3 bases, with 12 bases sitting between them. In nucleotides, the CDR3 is TGCGCCAGCAGTGAGTCCGGAGGGGGGGGCTACGAGCAGTACTTC. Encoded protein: CASSESGGGGYEQYF.

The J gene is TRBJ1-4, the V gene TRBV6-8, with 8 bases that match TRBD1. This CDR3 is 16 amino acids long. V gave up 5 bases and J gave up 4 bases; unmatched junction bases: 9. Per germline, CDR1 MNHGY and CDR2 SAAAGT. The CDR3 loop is CASSLQGARGNEKLFF. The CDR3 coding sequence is TGTGCCAGCAGTCTTCAGGGGGCCAGGGGTAATGAAAAACTGTTTTTT.

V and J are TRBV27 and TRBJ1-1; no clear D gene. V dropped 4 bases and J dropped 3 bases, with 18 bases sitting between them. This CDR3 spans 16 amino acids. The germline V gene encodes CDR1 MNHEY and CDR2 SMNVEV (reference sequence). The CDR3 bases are TGTGCCAGCAGTTCCAGTTGGCGGGGTATTGACACTGAAGCTTTCTTT. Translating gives CASSSSWRGIDTEAFF.

For the CDR3, the DNA is TGTGCCAGCAGCGTAGGAGAGATCTCTGAAGCTTTCTTT. It yields the protein CASSVGEISEAFF. V is TRBV9 and J is TRBJ1-1, with D hard to call. Germline assignment: CDR1 SGDLS and CDR2 YYNGEE. The CDR3 covers 13 residues. Trimming took off 0 bases at V and 6 bases at J, with 9 bases between the two ends.

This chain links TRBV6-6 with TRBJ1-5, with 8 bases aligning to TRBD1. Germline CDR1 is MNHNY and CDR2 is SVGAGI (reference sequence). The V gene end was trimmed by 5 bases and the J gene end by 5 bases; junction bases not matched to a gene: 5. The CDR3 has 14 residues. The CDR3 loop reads CASSGQGAHQPQHF. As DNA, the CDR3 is TGTGCCAGCAGTGGCCAGGGGGCCCATCAGCCCCAGCATTTT.

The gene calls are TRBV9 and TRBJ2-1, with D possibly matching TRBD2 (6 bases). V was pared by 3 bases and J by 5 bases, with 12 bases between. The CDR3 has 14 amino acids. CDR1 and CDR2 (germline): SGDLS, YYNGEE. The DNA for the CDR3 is TGTGCCAGCAGCGCCGGGACTTATGACAATGAGCAGTTCTTC. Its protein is CASSAGTYDNEQFF. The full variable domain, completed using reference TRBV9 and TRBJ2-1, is DSGVTQTPKHLITATGQRVTLRCSPRSGDLSVYWYQQSLDQGLQFLIQYYNGEERAKGNILERFSAQQFPDLHSELNLSSLELGDSALYFCASSAGTYDNEQFFGPGTRLTVL.

The CDR3 coding sequence is TGCAGCGTTGAAGATCCCACTCTACGGGGAGACGGGGCCAACGTCCTGACTTTC. Its translation: CSVEDPTLRGDGANVLTF. V is TRBV29-1 and J is TRBJ2-6, with D perhaps TRBD2 (5 bases). From germline, CDR1 is SQVTM and CDR2 ANQGSEA. Trimming removed 0 bases from V and 4 bases from J, with 19 bases in between. The CDR3 runs to 18 residues.

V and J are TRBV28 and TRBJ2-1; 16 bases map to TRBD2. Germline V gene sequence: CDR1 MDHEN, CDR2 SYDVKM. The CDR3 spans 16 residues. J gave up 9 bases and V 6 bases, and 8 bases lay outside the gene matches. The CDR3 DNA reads TGTGCCAGCAGATCGGGACTAGCGGGAGGGCCGGGTGAGCAGTTCTTC. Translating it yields CASRSGLAGGPGEQFF.

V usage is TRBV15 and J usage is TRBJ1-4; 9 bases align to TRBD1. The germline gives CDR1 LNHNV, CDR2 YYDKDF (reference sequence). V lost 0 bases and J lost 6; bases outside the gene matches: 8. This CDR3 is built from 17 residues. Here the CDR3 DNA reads TGTGCCACCAGCAGAGATATTAGTGGGACAGGGCATGAAAAACTGTTTTTT. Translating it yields CATSRDISGTGHEKLFF.

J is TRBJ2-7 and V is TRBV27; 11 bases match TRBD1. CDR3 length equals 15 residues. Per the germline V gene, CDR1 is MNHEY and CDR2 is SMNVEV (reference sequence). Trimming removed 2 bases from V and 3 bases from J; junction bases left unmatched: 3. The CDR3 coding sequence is TGTGCCAGCAGTTTAAGAGGGACAGGGGGCTACGAGCAGTACTTC. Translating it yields CASSLRGTGGYEQYF.